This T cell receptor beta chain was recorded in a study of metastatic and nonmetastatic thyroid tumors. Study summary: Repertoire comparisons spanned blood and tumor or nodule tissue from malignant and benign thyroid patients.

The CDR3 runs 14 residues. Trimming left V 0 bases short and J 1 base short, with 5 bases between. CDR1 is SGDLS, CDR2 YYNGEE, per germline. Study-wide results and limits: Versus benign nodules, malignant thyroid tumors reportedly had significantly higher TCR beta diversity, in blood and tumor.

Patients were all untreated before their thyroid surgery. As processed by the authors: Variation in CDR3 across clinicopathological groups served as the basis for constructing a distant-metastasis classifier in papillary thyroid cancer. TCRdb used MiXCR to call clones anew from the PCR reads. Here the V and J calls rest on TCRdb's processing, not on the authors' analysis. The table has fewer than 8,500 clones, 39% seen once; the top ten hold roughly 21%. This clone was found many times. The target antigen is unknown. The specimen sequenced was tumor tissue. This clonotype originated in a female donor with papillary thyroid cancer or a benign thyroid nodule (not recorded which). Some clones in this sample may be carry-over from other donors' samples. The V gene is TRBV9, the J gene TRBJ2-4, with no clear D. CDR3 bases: TGTGCCAGCAGCGTAGGTTCGGCCAAAAACATTCAGTACTTC. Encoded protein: CASSVGSAKNIQYF.